Presented here are 19 T cell receptor beta chains from one specimen sequenced in a study of cytomegalovirus exposure and HLA in healthy donors. PCR was performed using 60 Vbeta and 13 Jbeta primers. Here immunoSEQ multiplex PCR was the method, and the copy in TCRdb shows in-frame clones only, minus some. The table records about 200,000 clones, roughly 80% of them present only once. The sample consisted of PBMCs. These receptors were obtained from a man aged 35 to 55 in good health and CMV-seronegative.

The chain couples TRBV28 to TRBJ2-3; 8 bases match TRBD2. Germline CDR1 and CDR2: MDHEN and SYDVKM. This CDR3 has 15 amino acids. J lost 5 bases, V lost 9 bases, and 13 bases had no gene match. Written as DNA, the CDR3 is TGTGCCAGTACTATTACTAGCGGCCTGGGAGATACGCAGTATTTT. It translates to CASTITSGLGDTQYF.

V is TRBV6-4 and J is TRBJ2-1, with a weak D call TRBD1 (5 bases). Germline V gives CDR1 MRHNA, CDR2 SNTAGT. This CDR3 comprises 13 residues. The V gene lost 4 bases and the J gene lost 8 bases, with 12 bases spanning the gap. The DNA for the CDR3 is TGTGCCAGCAGTGCCTTCCTAGGGGATGAGCAGTTCTTC. The encoded protein is CASSAFLGDEQFF.

This clone was counted between two and nine times. The chain combines TRBV5-4 with TRBJ1-2; no firm D call. This CDR3 has 13 residues. Germline CDR1 and CDR2: SGHNT and YYREEE (reference sequence). With 5 bases removed from V and 1 base from J, the gap between germline ends came to 9 bases. CDR3 region: CASSLQNNYGYTF. The CDR3 bases are TGTGCCAGCAGTTTACAGAATAACTATGGCTACACCTTC.

CDR3 nucleotides: TGCGCCAGCAGCCAGGGACACCAGAGCTCCTACGAGCAGTACTTC. It translates to CASSQGHQSSYEQYF. V is TRBV4-3 and J is TRBJ2-7, with D maybe TRBD1 (6 bases). This CDR3 is built from 15 residues. CDR1 is LGHNA, CDR2 YSLEER, per germline. V shed 3 bases and J shed 0 bases, with 12 bases lying between them.

The V and J genes are TRBV7-8 and TRBJ2-3, with 13 bases fitting TRBD2. Germline loops: CDR1 SGHVS, CDR2 FQNEAQ. The trim removed 4 bases at V and 5 bases at J, leaving 6 bases unmatched. This CDR3 is 16 amino acids long. The CDR3 DNA is TGTGCCAGCAGCTCAGGGACTAGCGGGGCGATAGATACGCAGTATTTT. This translates into CASSSGTSGAIDTQYF.

The chain joins TRBV5-1 to TRBJ1-1; the D gene is possibly TRBD1 (6 bases). This CDR3 contains 15 residues. Trimming took off 4 bases at V and 4 bases at J, with 17 bases between the two ends. Germline CDR1 reads SGHRS; CDR2 reads YFSETQ. The CDR3 DNA follows: TGCGCCAGCAGCGCCCCATACGGGACAACCACTGAAGCTTTCTTT. Translated: CASSAPYGTTTEAFF.

V is TRBV7-9 and J is TRBJ2-6, with TRBD2 as a possible D gene (5 bases). Trimming took off 5 bases at V and 2 bases at J, with 10 bases between the two ends. Germline V gene data show CDR1 as SEHNR and CDR2 as FQNEAQ (reference sequence). The CDR3 length is 15 residues. The CDR3 DNA sequence: TGTGCCAGCAGCATAGTAGCGACTGGGGCCAACGTCCTGACTTTC. Protein: CASSIVATGANVLTF.

V gene TRBV25-1 combines with J gene TRBJ2-3, with a weak D call TRBD2 (6 bases). CDR1 and CDR2 from the germline V gene are MGHDK and SYGVNS. The CDR3 is made up of 15 amino acids. Trimming cost V 8 bases and J 1 base, with 16 bases left between them. CDR3 residues: CASWGSSGGTDTQYF. The CDR3 DNA follows: TGTGCCAGCTGGGGTTCTTCGGGGGGCACAGATACGCAGTATTTT.

The CDR3 reads CANYRQVTFATEAFF. In DNA, the CDR3 is TGTGCCAACTACAGACAGGTAACCTTTGCTACTGAAGCTTTCTTT. V gene TRBV27 combines with J gene TRBJ1-1; a weak D match, TRBD1 (6 bases). From germline, CDR1 is MNHEY and CDR2 SMNVEV (reference sequence). The CDR3 contains 15 residues. Trimming removed 10 bases from V and 5 bases from J, with 23 bases in between.

This chain connects TRBV9 to TRBJ2-3, with TRBD2 identical over 11 bases. V lost 6 bases and J lost 2; bases outside the gene matches: 11. CDR3 size: 17 residues. CDR1 and CDR2 from the germline V gene are SGDLS and YYNGEE. CDR3 sequence reads: CASNQRGLAGTTDTQYF. CDR3 DNA: TGTGCCAGCAACCAGAGAGGACTAGCGGGTACCACAGATACGCAGTATTTT.

This chain uses TRBV7-2 with TRBJ1-4, with a weak D call TRBD1 (5 bases). The CDR3 runs 15 residues. V lost 4 bases, J lost 5 bases, and 14 bases lay in between. From germline, CDR1 is SGHTA and CDR2 FQGNSA. The chain's CDR3 is CASSSGGYLNEKLFF. For the CDR3, the DNA is TGTGCCAGCAGCTCCGGGGGTTATCTCAATGAAAAACTGTTTTTT.

V is TRBV5-4 and J is TRBJ1-2; possibly TRBD1 for D (6 bases). The germline V gene encodes CDR1 SGHNT and CDR2 YYREEE (reference sequence). The CDR3 totals 15 residues. Trimming removed 0 bases at V and 4 bases at J, with 13 bases between. DNA of the CDR3: TGTGCCAGCAGCTTGGGGACAGCAGCAAGCTATGGCTACACCTTC. Its translation is CASSLGTAASYGYTF.

This clone was recorded a few times. The chain combines TRBV28 with TRBJ1-2; D is perhaps TRBD1 (6 bases). Trimming left V 4 bases short and J 0 bases short, with 9 bases between. CDR3 length: 14 residues. Germline values: CDR1 MDHEN, CDR2 SYDVKM. The CDR3 loop is CASSSGDTNYGYTF. The CDR3 DNA follows: TGTGCCAGCAGTTCCGGGGACACTAACTATGGCTACACCTTC.

The J gene is TRBJ2-2, the V gene TRBV9, with TRBD1 matching over 7 bases. The CDR3 sequence is 16 residues long. The V and J ends lost 3 bases and 1 base, in that order; junction bases with no gene match: 6. CDR1 is SGDLS and CDR2 is YYNGEE in the germline V gene. The CDR3 loop reads CASSEAQGRNTGELFF. The CDR3 nucleotides read TGTGCCAGCAGCGAAGCACAGGGGAGGAACACCGGGGAGCTGTTTTTT.

This clone has only one observation. The CDR3 coding sequence is TGTGCCAGCAGCTTAGCGCCAAACAGGGACGGCTACACCTTC. Translation gives CASSLAPNRDGYTF. The gene calls are TRBV7-2 and TRBJ1-2; D is perhaps TRBD1 (6 bases). Trimming took 0 bases from V and 8 from J, leaving 13 bases between them. Germline CDR1 SGHTA, CDR2 FQGNSA. This CDR3 has 14 residues. The variable domain in full, with the rest retrieved from reference TRBV7-2 and TRBJ1-2, is GAGVSQSPSNKVTEKGKDVELRCDPISGHTALYWYRQSLGQGLEFLIYFQGNSAPDKSGLPSDRFSAERTGGSVSTLTIQRTQQEDSAVYLCASSLAPNRDGYTFGSGTRLTVV.

Concerning this clone: The same CDR3 arises from other DNA sequences in this sample as well. This chain links TRBV18 with TRBJ2-1; perhaps TRBD2 as D (5 bases). The CDR3 spans 12 residues. Germline CDR1 reads KGHSH; CDR2 reads LQKENI. The germline V and J ends were trimmed by 1 base and 8 bases, with 6 bases remaining between them. CDR3 sequence (DNA): TGTGCCAGCTCACCACGGGGAGATGAGCAGTTCTTC. Amino acids: CASSPRGDEQFF. The full variable domain, its missing parts supplied by reference TRBV18 and TRBJ2-1, is NAGVMQNPRHLVRRRGQEARLRCSPMKGHSHVYWYRQLPEEGLKFMVYLQKENIIDESGMPKERFSAEFPKEGPSILRIQQVVRGDSAAYFCASSPRGDEQFFGPGTRLTVL.

The chain joins TRBV7-9 to TRBJ2-6, with D uncertain. V lost 3 bases, J lost 1 base, and 13 bases lay in between. This CDR3 contains 17 residues. CDR1 SEHNR and CDR2 FQNEAQ come from the germline V gene (reference sequence). CDR3 residues: CASSFTDFGSGANVLTF. CDR3 DNA sequence: TGTGCCAGCAGCTTTACCGACTTTGGATCTGGGGCCAACGTCCTGACTTTC.

Written as DNA, the CDR3 is TGTGCCAGCTCACCTGGGGACAAGGCCTACAATGAGCAGTTCTTC. Residues: CASSPGDKAYNEQFF. The J gene is TRBJ2-1, the V gene TRBV18; perhaps TRBD1 as D (6 bases). CDR1 KGHSH and CDR2 LQKENI come from the germline V gene. The CDR3 runs 15 residues. Trimming removed 3 bases at V and 2 bases at J, with 11 bases between. The full variable domain, with the rest looked up from reference TRBV18 and TRBJ2-1, is NAGVMQNPRHLVRRRGQEARLRCSPMKGHSHVYWYRQLPEEGLKFMVYLQKENIIDESGMPKERFSAEFPKEGPSILRIQQVVRGDSAAYFCASSPGDKAYNEQFFGPGTRLTVL.

Of note for this clone: Additional DNA sequences in this sample encode the identical CDR3. J is TRBJ2-1 and V is TRBV7-2; 9 bases map to TRBD2. V shed 1 base and J 3 bases; nucleotides not matched to a gene: 1. Germline CDR1 SGHTA, CDR2 FQGNSA. This CDR3 contains 15 residues. The CDR3 DNA is TGTGCCAGCAGCTTAGGCGGGGGGGACTACAATGAGCAGTTCTTC. It encodes CASSLGGGDYNEQFF. Filled out from reference TRBV7-2 and TRBJ2-1, the complete variable domain reads GAGVSQSPSNKVTEKGKDVELRCDPISGHTALYWYRQSLGQGLEFLIYFQGNSAPDKSGLPSDRFSAERTGGSVSTLTIQRTQQEDSAVYLCASSLGGGDYNEQFFGPGTRLTVL.